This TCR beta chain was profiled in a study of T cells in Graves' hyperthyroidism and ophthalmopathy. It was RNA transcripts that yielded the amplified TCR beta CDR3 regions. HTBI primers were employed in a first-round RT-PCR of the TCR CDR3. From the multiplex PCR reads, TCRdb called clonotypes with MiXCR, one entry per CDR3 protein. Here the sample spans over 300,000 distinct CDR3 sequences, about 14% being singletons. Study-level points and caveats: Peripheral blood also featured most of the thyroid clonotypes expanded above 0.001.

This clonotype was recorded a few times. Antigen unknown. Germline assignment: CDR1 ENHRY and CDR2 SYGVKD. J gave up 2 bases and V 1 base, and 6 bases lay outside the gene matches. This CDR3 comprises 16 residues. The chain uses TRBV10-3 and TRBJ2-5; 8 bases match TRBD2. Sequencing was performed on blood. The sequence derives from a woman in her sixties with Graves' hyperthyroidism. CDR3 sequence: CAISEFAGGTQETQYF. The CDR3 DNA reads TGTGCCATCAGTGAGTTCGCGGGAGGCACACAAGAGACCCAGTACTTC.